This T cell receptor beta chain is drawn from a study of blood T cell repertoires in COVID-19. About the research overall: Samples came from the United States, Italy and Spain, spanning acute and convalescent COVID-19. Sources were T cells, B-cell-depleted T cells, or PBMCs; the material itself was cDNA or gDNA.

The CDR3 covers 15 residues. V lost 8 bases to trimming and J lost 5 bases, with 19 bases between them. Germline CDR1 and CDR2: SGHVS and FQNEAQ. Under the authors' procedure: Researchers report that nucleated cell counts were estimated from reference gene primer amplification. Profiling relied on immunoSEQ multiplex PCR, and the TCRdb table lists in-frame clones only, not all of them. V, J and clone size are those of that table, while D and trimming were read from the DNA. The sample lists approximately 400,000 clones; 89% were seen once. The sequence derives from a man aged 40-49 years with acute or convalescent COVID-19. The chain uses TRBV7-8 and TRBJ2-1; D may be TRBD1 (9 bases). Sequenced: peripheral blood. CDR3 nucleotides: TGTGCCAGCCTTATAGCGGGACAGGGAGACAATGAGCAGTTCTTC. Protein sequence: CASLIAGQGDNEQFF. The full variable domain, completed using reference TRBV7-8 and TRBJ2-1, is GAGVSQSPRYKVAKRGQDVALRCDPISGHVSLFWYQQALGQGPEFLTYFQNEAQLDKSGLPSDRFFAERPEGSVSTLKIQRTQQEDSAVYLCASLIAGQGDNEQFFGPGTRLTVL.